The text below deals with one T cell receptor beta chain. What it binds is not known. The data belong to a study of shared clonotypes between healthy human individuals. With 8 bases clipped from V and 2 bases from J, the junction kept 6 bases outside the gene matches. This CDR3 comprises 13 residues. Germline lookup yields CDR1 MDHEN and CDR2 SYDVKM. Study-wide results and limits: Generation of non-shared clonotypes was less probable than generation of clonotypes shared by all four donors.

Sequencing used immunoSEQ multiplex PCR; TCRdb keeps in-frame clones, though not all of them. The sample lists roughly 700,000 clones, about 92% occurring once. The donors were adults (healthy and HIV-negative) with no recent acute infections or vaccinations. Adults of Caucasian background living in Nashville, Tennessee made up all donors. Sequenced: memory CD8+ T cells from PBMCs. Indicated subset: CD45RO+ cells pooled with CCR7-negative TemRA cells. V usage is TRBV28 and J usage is TRBJ2-7; 7 bases fit TRBD1. This sequence originates from a man younger than 35 in good health. Some clones in this sample may be carry-over from other donors' samples. The CDR3 coding sequence is TGTGCCAGCGATGAGGGGGCTACCTACGAGCAGTACTTC. This translates into CASDEGATYEQYF.